This entry concerns a single T cell receptor beta chain. These data come from a study of blood T cell repertoires in COVID-19. Overall study: Sites in the United States, Italy and Spain provided acute and convalescent COVID-19 samples. Nucleic acid was either cDNA or gDNA, and it came from T cells, B-cell-depleted T cells, or PBMCs.

Authors' data handling: Amplification with reference gene primers provided the estimates of nucleated cell counts. Assay used: immunoSEQ multiplex PCR; TCRdb lists only in-frame clones, some missing. The DNA gave D and trimming, while V, J and clone size come from that table. The sample holds approximately 110,000 clones; approximately 79% are singletons and the top ten take 20% to 25%. This TCR derives from a man in his 70s with active or convalescent COVID-19. The sample consisted of peripheral blood.

Here the CDR3 DNA reads TGCGCCAGCAGCTTAAGAGGGCCACGAGAGCAGTTCTTC. Amino acids: CASSLRGPREQFF. This chain uses TRBV5-1 with TRBJ2-1; weak D call: TRBD2 (5 bases). The germline gives CDR1 SGHRS, CDR2 YFSETQ. This CDR3 spans 13 amino acids. Deletions cut 2 bases from V and 10 bases from J, with 13 bases between.